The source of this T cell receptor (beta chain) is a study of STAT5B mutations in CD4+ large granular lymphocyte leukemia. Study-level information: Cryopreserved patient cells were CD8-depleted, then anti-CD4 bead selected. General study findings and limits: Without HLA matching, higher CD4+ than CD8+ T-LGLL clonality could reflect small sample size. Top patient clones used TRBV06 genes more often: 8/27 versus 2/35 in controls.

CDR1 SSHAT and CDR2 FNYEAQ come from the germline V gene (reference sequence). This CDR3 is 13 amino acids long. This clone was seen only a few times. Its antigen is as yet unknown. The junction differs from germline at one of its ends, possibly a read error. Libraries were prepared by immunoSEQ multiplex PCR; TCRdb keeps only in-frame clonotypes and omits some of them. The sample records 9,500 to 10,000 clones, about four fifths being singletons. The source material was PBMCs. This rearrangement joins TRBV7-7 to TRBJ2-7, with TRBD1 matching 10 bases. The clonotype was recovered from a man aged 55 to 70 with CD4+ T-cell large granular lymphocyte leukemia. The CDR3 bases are TGTGCTAGCAGCTTAAGAGACAGGGGGCTTCAGTACTTC. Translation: CASSLRDRGLQYF. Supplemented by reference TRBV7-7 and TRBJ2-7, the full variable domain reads GAGVSQSPRYKVTKRGQDVTLRCDPISSHATLYWYQQALGQGPEFLTYFNYEAQPDKSGLPSDRFSAERPEGSISTLTIQRTEQRDSAMYRCASSLRDRGLQYFGPGTRLTVT.